This note documents a single T cell receptor beta chain sequence. The data derive from a study of shared clonotypes between healthy human individuals. Study as a whole: Donors had three CD4 naive, three CD4 memory, two CD8 naive and one CD8 memory plate apiece.

Germline CDR1 is SGHRS and CDR2 is YFSETQ. J gave up 0 bases and V 0 bases, and 0 bases lay outside the gene matches. The CDR3 has 16 amino acids. A split of CD4+ cells into CD45RA+ naive and CD45RA-negative memory subsets was performed. Data came from immunoSEQ multiplex PCR; TCRdb stores just in-frame clones and leaves some out. The sample has more than 2,000,000 clones; around nine tenths are singletons. V gene TRBV5-1 combines with J gene TRBJ1-3; the match to TRBD1 covers 10 bases. This clonotype originated in a man aged 18 to 30 in good health. Sequencing was carried out using naive CD4+ T cells sorted from blood. Indicated subset: CD45RA+ positively selected. The DNA for the CDR3 is TGCGCCAGCAGCTTGGGGGACAGGGGCTCTGGAAACACCATATATTTT. This codes for CASSLGDRGSGNTIYF.